A selection of T cell receptor beta chains follows, all from one sample in a study of blood T cells in healthy people across ages. TCRdb itself ran the 5' RACE reads through MiXCR, one entry per CDR3 protein. The repertoire has around 870,000 distinct CDR3 sequences, less than 35% of them found once; the top ten carry around 16%. Sample: blood. These receptors were collected from a woman of 80 years or more in good health. The CDR3 runs from the conserved cysteine through the conserved F or W. A D gene is named only where the DNA matches it firmly. A clone size is listed for some rows: how often the clone was seen (once, few, many), or a class if it is expanded.

V gene: TRBV5-1
clone size: many
D gene: .
J gene: TRBJ2-7
CDR3 protein: CASSPLPQARSEQYF
CDR3 DNA: TGCGCCAGCAGCCCCCTGCCCCAGGCTCGAAGCGAGCAGTACTTC

V gene: TRBV10-3
clone size: many
D gene: .
J gene: TRBJ1-6
CDR3 protein: CAISSNNSPLHF
CDR3 DNA: TGTGCCATCAGCTCAAATAATTCACCCCTCCACTTT

V gene: TRBV7-2
clone size: many
D gene: .
J gene: TRBJ2-5
CDR3 protein: CASSSLLRGNQETQYF
CDR3 DNA: TGTGCCAGCAGCTCGCTCCTCCGGGGGAATCAAGAGACCCAGTACTTC

V gene: TRBV12-3/TRBV12-4
clone size: .
D gene: TRBD1
J gene: TRBJ1-1
CDR3 protein: CASSSLPPWTGEGTEAFF
CDR3 DNA: TGTGCCAGCAGTTCCTTACCCCCCTGGACAGGAGAGGGGACTGAAGCTTTCTTT

V gene: TRBV30
clone size: .
D gene: .
J gene: TRBJ1-4
CDR3 protein: CAWTGSTNEKLFF
CDR3 DNA: TGTGCCTGGACGGGGAGTACAAATGAAAAACTGTTTTTT

V gene: TRBV9
clone size: many
D gene: TRBD2
J gene: TRBJ2-1
CDR3 protein: CASSIRTSWVNEQFF
CDR3 DNA: TGTGCCAGCAGCATTCGGACTAGCTGGGTCAATGAGCAGTTCTTC

V gene: TRBV7-2
clone size: many
D gene: .
J gene: TRBJ2-3
CDR3 protein: CASSRPAGASTDTQYF
CDR3 DNA: TGTGCCAGCAGCCGGCCGGCGGGGGCGAGCACAGATACGCAGTATTTT

V gene: TRBV20-1
clone size: .
D gene: .
J gene: TRBJ1-2
CDR3 protein: CSTGTSLLAVSPYGYTF
CDR3 DNA: TGCAGTACCGGTACCTCCCTCCTTGCAGTCAGCCCCTATGGCTACACCTTC

V gene: TRBV4-1
clone size: many
D gene: .
J gene: TRBJ2-3
CDR3 protein: CASSQARRGATNTQYF
CDR3 DNA: TGCGCCAGCAGCCAAGCGAGGCGGGGAGCGACTAATACGCAGTATTTT

V gene: TRBV3-1
clone size: .
D gene: TRBD2
J gene: TRBJ2-3
CDR3 protein: CASSQLAGFTDTQYF
CDR3 DNA: TGTGCCAGCAGCCAACTAGCGGGGTTCACAGATACGCAGTATTTT

V gene: TRBV20-1
clone size: .
D gene: .
J gene: TRBJ1-1
CDR3 protein: CSARRGTAEAFF
CDR3 DNA: TGCAGTGCTAGGAGGGGGACGGCTGAAGCTTTCTTT

V gene: TRBV7-9
clone size: many
D gene: TRBD1
J gene: TRBJ1-4
CDR3 protein: CASRTGTGNEKLFF
CDR3 DNA: TGTGCCAGCAGAACCGGGACAGGGAATGAAAAACTGTTTTTT

V gene: TRBV7-2
clone size: many
D gene: .
J gene: TRBJ2-6
CDR3 protein: CASSSGANVLTF
CDR3 DNA: TGTGCCAGCAGCTCTGGGGCCAACGTCCTGACTTTC

V gene: TRBV24-1
clone size: many
D gene: TRBD2
J gene: TRBJ2-1
CDR3 protein: CATSDWLAGDTNEQFF
CDR3 DNA: TGTGCCACCAGTGATTGGCTAGCGGGAGACACGAATGAGCAGTTCTTC

V gene: TRBV10-3
clone size: few
D gene: TRBD1
J gene: TRBJ2-1
CDR3 protein: CAIKTGTGGYDEQFF
CDR3 DNA: TGTGCCATCAAGACCGGGACAGGGGGGTACGATGAGCAGTTCTTC

V gene: TRBV9
clone size: many
D gene: TRBD2
J gene: TRBJ2-3
CDR3 protein: CASSVVAGGRTDTQYF
CDR3 DNA: TGTGCCAGCAGCGTAGTGGCGGGGGGGCGCACAGATACGCAGTATTTT

V gene: TRBV9
clone size: .
D gene: .
J gene: TRBJ1-3
CDR3 protein: CASSTGSSGNTIYF
CDR3 DNA: TGTGCCAGCAGCACCGGGTCCTCTGGAAACACCATATATTTT

V gene: TRBV27
clone size: .
D gene: TRBD2
J gene: TRBJ2-3
CDR3 protein: CASSLYLAGVGDTQYF
CDR3 DNA: TGTGCCAGCAGTTTATACCTAGCGGGAGTAGGAGATACGCAGTATTTT

V gene: TRBV6-2/TRBV6-3
clone size: few
D gene: .
J gene: TRBJ1-1
CDR3 protein: CASSYSVSMNTEAFF
CDR3 DNA: TGTGCCAGCAGTTACTCGGTGAGCATGAACACTGAAGCTTTCTTT

V gene: TRBV12-3/TRBV12-4
clone size: few
D gene: .
J gene: TRBJ1-1
CDR3 protein: CATTPAGEFTEAFF
CDR3 DNA: TGTGCCACCACCCCGGCCGGGGAGTTTACTGAAGCTTTCTTT

V gene: TRBV6-2/TRBV6-3
clone size: few
D gene: .
J gene: TRBJ1-2
CDR3 protein: CASRTSWGQDPIGYTF
CDR3 DNA: TGTGCCAGCAGAACGTCATGGGGGCAGGACCCTATTGGCTACACCTTC

V gene: TRBV28
clone size: many
D gene: .
J gene: TRBJ2-1
CDR3 protein: CASSPGGGRPLNEQFF
CDR3 DNA: TGTGCCAGCAGTCCAGGGGGGGGCCGCCCTCTCAATGAGCAGTTCTTC

V gene: TRBV9
clone size: .
D gene: .
J gene: TRBJ2-5
CDR3 protein: CTSSVELEETQYF
CDR3 DNA: TGTACCAGCAGCGTAGAGCTAGAAGAGACCCAGTACTTC

V gene: TRBV12-3/TRBV12-4
clone size: .
D gene: .
J gene: TRBJ2-2
CDR3 protein: CASSHRLGRESTGELFF
CDR3 DNA: TGTGCCAGCAGTCACAGACTAGGCAGGGAGAGCACCGGGGAGCTGTTTTTT

V gene: TRBV5-1
clone size: .
D gene: TRBD1
J gene: TRBJ1-1
CDR3 protein: CASSVGQAGNTEAFF
CDR3 DNA: TGCGCCAGCAGCGTGGGACAGGCGGGGAACACTGAAGCTTTCTTT

V gene: TRBV15
clone size: few
D gene: TRBD2
J gene: TRBJ2-7
CDR3 protein: CATSRDGGGVYEQYF
CDR3 DNA: TGTGCCACCAGCAGAGACGGCGGGGGGGTTTACGAGCAGTACTTC

V gene: TRBV20-1
clone size: many
D gene: .
J gene: TRBJ2-4
CDR3 protein: CSAHGNLAKNIQYF
CDR3 DNA: TGCAGTGCTCACGGGAACTTAGCCAAAAACATTCAGTACTTC

V gene: TRBV30
clone size: .
D gene: TRBD2
J gene: TRBJ2-1
CDR3 protein: CAWSRLAGEYNEQFF
CDR3 DNA: TGTGCCTGGAGTAGACTAGCGGGGGAGTACAATGAGCAGTTCTTC

V gene: TRBV12-3/TRBV12-4
clone size: .
D gene: .
J gene: TRBJ2-3
CDR3 protein: CASIGSTDTQCF
CDR3 DNA: TGTGCCAGCATAGGGAGCACAGATACGCAGTGTTTT

V gene: TRBV9
clone size: few
D gene: .
J gene: TRBJ2-7
CDR3 protein: CASSAFPGTQYEQYF
CDR3 DNA: TGTGCCAGCAGCGCCTTCCCCGGGACCCAGTACGAGCAGTACTTC

V gene: TRBV7-9
clone size: .
D gene: .
J gene: TRBJ2-3
CDR3 protein: CASSLGTGGTQYF
CDR3 DNA: TGTGCCAGCAGCTTAGGTACCGGAGGAACGCAGTATTTT

V gene: TRBV7-9
clone size: .
D gene: .
J gene: TRBJ2-3
CDR3 protein: CASSLIPHDTQYF
CDR3 DNA: TGTGCCAGCAGCTTAATACCTCATGATACGCAGTATTTT

V gene: TRBV5-1
clone size: few
D gene: .
J gene: TRBJ1-1
CDR3 protein: CASSRETGIAFF
CDR3 DNA: TGCGCCAGCAGCCGTGAAACAGGGATAGCTTTCTTT

V gene: TRBV20-1
clone size: few
D gene: TRBD1
J gene: TRBJ1-6
CDR3 protein: CSVRNRGASPLHF
CDR3 DNA: TGCAGTGTCAGAAACAGGGGGGCTTCACCCCTCCACTTT

V gene: TRBV12-3/TRBV12-4
clone size: few
D gene: .
J gene: TRBJ2-2
CDR3 protein: CASSDKKNTGELFF
CDR3 DNA: TGTGCCAGCAGTGACAAGAAGAACACCGGGGAGCTGTTTTTT

V gene: TRBV5-1
clone size: .
D gene: .
J gene: TRBJ1-6
CDR3 protein: CASSLSPGSSFNSPLHF
CDR3 DNA: TGCGCCAGCAGCTTATCTCCAGGGTCGTCCTTCAATTCACCCCTCCACTTT

V gene: TRBV18
clone size: many
D gene: TRBD1
J gene: TRBJ2-1
CDR3 protein: CASSPRQGVTNEQFF
CDR3 DNA: TGTGCCAGCTCACCAAGACAGGGTGTGACTAACGAGCAGTTCTTC